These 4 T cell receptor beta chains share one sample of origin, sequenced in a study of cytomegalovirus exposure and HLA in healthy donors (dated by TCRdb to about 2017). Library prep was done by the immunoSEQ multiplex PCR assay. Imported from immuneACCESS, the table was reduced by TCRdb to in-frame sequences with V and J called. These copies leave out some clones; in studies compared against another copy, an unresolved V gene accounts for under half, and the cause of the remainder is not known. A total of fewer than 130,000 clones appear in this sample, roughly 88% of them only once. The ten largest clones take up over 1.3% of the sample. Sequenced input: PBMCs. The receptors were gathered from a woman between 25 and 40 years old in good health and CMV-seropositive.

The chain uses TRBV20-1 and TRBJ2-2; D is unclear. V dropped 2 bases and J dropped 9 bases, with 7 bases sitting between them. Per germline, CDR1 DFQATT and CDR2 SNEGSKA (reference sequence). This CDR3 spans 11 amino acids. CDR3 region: CSARRSWELFF. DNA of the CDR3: TGCAGTGCTAGACGTTCGTGGGAGCTGTTTTTT.

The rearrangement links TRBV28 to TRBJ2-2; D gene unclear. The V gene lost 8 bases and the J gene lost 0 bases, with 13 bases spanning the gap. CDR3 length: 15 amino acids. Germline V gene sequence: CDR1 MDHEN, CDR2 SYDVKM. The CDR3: CASGTRVANTGELFF. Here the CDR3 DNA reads TGTGCCAGCGGCACCCGGGTAGCGAACACCGGGGAGCTGTTTTTT.

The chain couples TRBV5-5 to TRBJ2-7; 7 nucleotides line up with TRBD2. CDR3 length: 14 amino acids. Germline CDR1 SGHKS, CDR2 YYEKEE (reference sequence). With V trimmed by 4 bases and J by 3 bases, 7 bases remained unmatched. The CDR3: CASSIPGGGYEQYF. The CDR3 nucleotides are TGTGCCAGCAGCATCCCTGGGGGGGGCTACGAGCAGTACTTC.

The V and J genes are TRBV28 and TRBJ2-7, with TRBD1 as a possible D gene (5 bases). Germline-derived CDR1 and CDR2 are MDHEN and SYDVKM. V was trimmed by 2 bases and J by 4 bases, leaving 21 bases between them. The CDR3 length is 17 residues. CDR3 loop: CASSLVGGHDLPYEQYF. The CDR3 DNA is TGTGCCAGCAGTTTAGTAGGCGGACACGACCTTCCTTACGAGCAGTACTTC.